This T cell receptor beta chain appears in the sequencing data of a study of blood T cell repertoires in COVID-19. Germline lookup yields CDR1 MNHEY and CDR2 SVGEGT. V dropped 2 bases and J dropped 3 bases, with 5 bases sitting between them. CDR3 length equals 12 residues. Profiled with immunoSEQ multiplex PCR; TCRdb holds only in-frame clones, not every one. The repertoire holds roughly 100,000 clones, with 80% to 95% as singletons. The rearrangement joins TRBV6-2 or TRBV6-3 to TRBJ2-7; D not certain. The TCR comes from a woman aged 50 to 65 with COVID-19, enrolled during active disease. Input material: peripheral blood. As DNA, the CDR3 is TGTGCCAGCAGTTACGTTAACTACGAGCAGTACTTC. Protein product: CASSYVNYEQYF.